This is a list of T cell receptor beta chains from one sample in a study of cytomegalovirus exposure and HLA in healthy donors. Sequencing was performed with immunoSEQ multiplex PCR; in TCRdb, only in-frame clones are kept and a portion is missing. The table has tens of thousands of clones, more than 70% seen once; the top ten hold roughly 12%. The sequenced material came from PBMCs. These receptors all come from a woman between 40 and 50 years old in good health and CMV-seropositive. Both conserved end residues are part of each CDR3. The order of the fields is D gene, V gene, clone size, J gene, CDR3 protein, CDR3 DNA. D genes are given only for firm matches. Clone sizes are given selectively: once, few, many, or a class where the clone is expanded.

-	TRBV27	many	TRBJ2-7	CASSSHGAYEQYF	TGTGCCAGCAGTTCCCATGGGGCATACGAGCAGTACTTC
TRBD1	TRBV13	once	TRBJ2-7	CASSLQGARGYEQYF	TGTGCCAGCAGCTTACAGGGGGCCCGAGGGTACGAGCAGTACTTC
-	TRBV4-1	-	TRBJ1-5	CASSQAGDRPQHF	TGCGCCAGCAGCCAAGCAGGGGATAGGCCCCAGCATTTT
-	TRBV7-6	-	TRBJ1-1	CASSLGQAATEAFF	TGTGCCAGCAGCTTAGGACAGGCGGCGACTGAAGCTTTCTTT
TRBD2	TRBV5-4	-	TRBJ2-1	CASSLSNLAGNNEQFF	TGTGCCAGCAGCTTGTCTAACCTAGCGGGGAACAATGAGCAGTTCTTC
-	TRBV19	-	TRBJ2-2	CASSNSEDTGELFF	TGTGCCAGTAGTAACTCGGAGGACACCGGGGAGCTGTTTTTT
TRBD1	TRBV5-1	-	TRBJ2-5	CASSRDSQETQYF	TGCGCCAGCAGCAGGGACAGCCAAGAGACCCAGTACTTC
-	TRBV6-5	-	TRBJ2-7	CASQFAAWPYEQYF	TGTGCCAGTCAATTCGCCGCTTGGCCCTACGAGCAGTACTTC
-	TRBV10-3	-	TRBJ1-1	CAITGREGTEAFF	TGTGCCATCACGGGTCGGGAAGGAACTGAAGCTTTCTTT
TRBD1	TRBV6-1	few	TRBJ1-1	CASSLTGGWTEAFF	TGTGCCAGCAGCCTAACAGGGGGCTGGACTGAAGCTTTCTTT
-	TRBV2	-	TRBJ1-5	CASSAGTRQPQHF	TGTGCCAGCAGCGCCGGGACAAGGCAGCCCCAGCATTTT
-	TRBV11-2	few	TRBJ1-5	CASSLDRDQPQHF	TGTGCCAGCAGCTTAGATCGGGATCAGCCCCAGCATTTT
-	TRBV5-1	-	TRBJ2-6	CASSWGPNPGANVLTF	TGCGCCAGCAGCTGGGGGCCCAACCCTGGGGCCAACGTCCTGACTTTC
-	TRBV11-3	-	TRBJ1-2	CASSLQGSYGYTF	TGTGCCAGCAGCTTACAGGGTAGCTATGGCTACACCTTC
TRBD2	TRBV7-6	few	TRBJ2-3	CASSLGAPTSADTQYF	TGTGCCAGCAGCTTAGGAGCCCCGACTAGCGCAGATACGCAGTATTTT
-	TRBV7-8	-	TRBJ1-5	CASSLVGGIYSNQPQHF	TGTGCCAGCAGCTTAGTAGGGGGAATTTATAGCAATCAGCCCCAGCATTTT
-	TRBV7-2	-	TRBJ2-7	CASSLTAQGHYEQYF	TGTGCCAGCAGCTTAACGGCCCAGGGTCACTACGAGCAGTACTTC
-	TRBV6-5	-	TRBJ2-1	CASGKTGSYNEQFF	TGTGCCAGCGGGAAGACAGGTTCCTACAATGAGCAGTTCTTC
-	TRBV29-1	few	TRBJ2-3	CSVVTALYTDTQYF	TGCAGCGTTGTTACAGCCCTATACACAGATACGCAGTATTTT
-	TRBV15	-	TRBJ2-7	CATSRAGGPYEQYF	TGTGCCACCAGCAGAGCAGGGGGGCCCTACGAGCAGTACTTC
-	TRBV5-6	-	TRBJ1-2	CASSSTGTHGYTF	TGTGCCAGCAGCTCGACAGGAACTCATGGCTACACCTTC
TRBD1	TRBV19	-	TRBJ1-4	CATQGGTVDEKLFF	TGTGCCACCCAAGGGGGGACAGTCGACGAAAAACTGTTTTTT
-	TRBV4-1	-	TRBJ2-2	CASSQEGWASANTGELFF	TGCGCCAGCAGCCAAGAAGGCTGGGCTAGCGCGAACACCGGGGAGCTGTTTTTT
TRBD1	TRBV5-4	-	TRBJ1-1	CASSTPGTGNTEAFF	TGTGCCAGCAGCACCCCCGGGACAGGTAACACTGAAGCTTTCTTT
TRBD1	TRBV19	once	TRBJ1-6	CASSTQTGGMDSPLHF	TGTGCCAGTAGTACGCAGACAGGGGGCATGGATTCACCCCTCCACTTT